This entry is about one T cell receptor (beta chain). Its antigen is undetermined. The sample originates from a study of beta chain features in type 1 diabetes. Expressed TCRB transcripts were sequenced because the isolated RNA had all been reverse transcribed beforehand. Method: immunoSEQ multiplex PCR; TCRdb's copy keeps in-frame clones and lacks some. Here the sample spans around 260,000 clones, about 20% being singletons. Trimming removed 2 bases at V and 1 base at J, with 3 bases between. The CDR3 consists of 12 residues. Germline V gene data show CDR1 as SGHRS and CDR2 as YFSETQ. In all sorted populations, purity surpassed 95%. Findings and caveats of the study: Moderate but significant shortening of TCRB CDR3s was recorded in all four CD4+ subsets from Type 1 diabetes patients. Compared with healthy donors, patients appeared to share more similar naive, central memory and regulatory TCRB repertoires.

The sequence derives from a woman in her thirties or forties with type 1 diabetes. Sample: naive CD4+ T cells from blood. The chain joins TRBV5-1 to TRBJ1-2; D unresolved. CDR3 amino acids: CASSFSNYGYTF. The CDR3 DNA reads as TGCGCCAGCAGCTTTAGTAACTATGGCTACACCTTC.